The T cell receptor beta chain under discussion was sequenced for a study of blood T cell repertoires in COVID-19. Study in general: Collection of acute and convalescent COVID-19 samples took place in the United States, Italy and Spain. Sources were T cells, B-cell-depleted T cells, or PBMCs; the material itself was cDNA or gDNA.

Trimming removed 0 bases at V and 8 bases at J, with 16 bases between. CDR1 is LGHNA, CDR2 YNFKEQ, per germline. This CDR3 has 15 amino acids. Authors' data handling: For nucleated cells, counts were estimated from reference gene primer amplification. Sequencing was performed with immunoSEQ multiplex PCR; in TCRdb, only in-frame clones are kept and a portion is missing. V, J and clone size are those of that table, while D and trimming were read from the DNA. The data show about 30,000 clones, around 86% seen once. This clone was recorded only once. This clonotype was obtained from a human donor in a cohort sampled during active COVID-19. The donor label of this sample is uncertain. This chain joins TRBV4-2 and TRBJ1-1; D gene ambiguous. The sequenced material came from peripheral blood. This CDR3 is CASSQDKGFPGEAFF. The DNA for the CDR3 is TGTGCCAGCAGCCAAGATAAAGGCTTCCCAGGAGAAGCTTTCTTT.